The TCR beta chain under discussion was sequenced for a study of blood T cells in healthy people across ages. On the study more broadly: Capturing about one barcoded beta molecule per two T cells was achieved by template switching. The study's findings and limits: CMV status of donors was not determined, possibly confounding expanded clonotype changes. TCR beta diversity, measured per million T cells, fell in a roughly linear way with age.

Primed by a sample-barcoded 5' primer and a J-beta primer mix, a second PCR proceeded for about 7 to 12 cycles. No fewer than 2.5 million CDR3-containing paired-end reads came from each sample. One entry per CDR3 protein results from TCRdb running MiXCR on the 5' RACE reads. The data hold fewer than 2,000,000 distinct CDR3 sequences, with about 39% observed a single time. The CDR3 length is 16 residues. Per the germline V gene, CDR1 is SEHNR and CDR2 is FQNEAQ (reference sequence). V shed 1 base and J shed 7 bases, with 19 bases lying between them. About this clonotype itself: The antigen is not known.

Source material: blood. The chain couples TRBV7-9 to TRBJ1-2, with a weak D call TRBD1 (6 bases). The origin of this receptor is a human donor in good health. CDR3 amino acids: CASSLEGRGALCGYTF. CDR3 nucleotides: TGTGCCAGCAGCTTAGAGGGCAGGGGTGCCCTCTGTGGCTACACCTTC.